This entry features one TCR beta chain sequence. Its antigen is unknown. These data are taken from a study of shared clonotypes between healthy human individuals. Study-wide points: Clonotype sharing among donors was thought likely to change with sequencing depth.

In replicate PCRs of unsorted PBMC, around 300 ng DNA, roughly 31,000 T cell genomes, was used. Method: immunoSEQ multiplex PCR; TCRdb's copy keeps in-frame clones and lacks some. This sample has under 600,000 clones, with around 80% found just once. Sequencing was performed on PBMCs. The receptor's source is a woman in her forties in good health. Some clones in this sample may be carry-over from other donors' samples.

CDR3 amino acids: CASLNVGIKGETQYF. In nucleotides, the CDR3 is TGTGCCAGCCTCAACGTCGGTATCAAAGGGGAGACCCAGTACTTC. This chain connects TRBV9 to TRBJ2-5; unclear D gene. Trimming took off 7 bases at V and 5 bases at J, with 21 bases between the two ends. CDR3 size: 15 residues. Per germline, CDR1 SGDLS and CDR2 YYNGEE.